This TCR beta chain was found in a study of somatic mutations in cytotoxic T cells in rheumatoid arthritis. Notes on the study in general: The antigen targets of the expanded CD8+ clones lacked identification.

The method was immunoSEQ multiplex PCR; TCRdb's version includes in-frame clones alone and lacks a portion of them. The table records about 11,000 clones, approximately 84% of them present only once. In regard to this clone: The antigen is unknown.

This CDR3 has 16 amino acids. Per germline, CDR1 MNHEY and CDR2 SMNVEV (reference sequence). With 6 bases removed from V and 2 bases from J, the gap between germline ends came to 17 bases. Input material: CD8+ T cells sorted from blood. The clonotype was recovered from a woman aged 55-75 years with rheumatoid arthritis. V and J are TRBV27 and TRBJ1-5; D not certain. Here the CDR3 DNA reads TGTGCCAGCAGCTGGGGAGGCCAGCTCGGCAATCAGCCCCAGCATTTT. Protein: CASSWGGQLGNQPQHF.